This TCR beta chain was sequenced in a study of early T cells in non-severe SARS-CoV-2 infection. At the level of the study: Sequencing targeted bulk RNA from unsorted whole blood, leaving chains unpaired.

TCRdb used MiXCR to reprocess the 5' RACE reads, holding one entry per CDR3 protein. The table lists some 56,000 distinct CDR3 sequences, more than 9% of them singletons. CDR3 length: 14 amino acids. V was pared by 3 bases and J by 6 bases, with 15 bases between. CDR1 and CDR2 from the germline V gene are WSHSY and SAAADI. The sample consisted of whole blood. The TCR sequence derives from an adult who was a healthcare worker with PCR-confirmed SARS-CoV-2 infection or an uninfected control (not recorded which). The chain employs TRBV10-2 and TRBJ2-7; weak D call: TRBD2 (6 bases). The chain's CDR3 is CASSDRAGSREQYF. The CDR3 nucleotides are TGCGCCAGCAGTGATCGCGCGGGAAGTCGCGAGCAGTACTTC.